The 31 T cell receptor beta chains given below trace back to one sample, sequenced in a study of blood T cell repertoires in COVID-19. Sequenced by immunoSEQ multiplex PCR; TCRdb stores in-frame clones only, minus some. The sample yields about 150,000 clones, around 86% seen once. Sequencing was carried out using peripheral blood. Every receptor here comes from a woman aged 55 to 70 with active or convalescent COVID-19.

This clone was observed a single time. The chain has TRBV20-1 and TRBJ2-3, with 12 bases that match TRBD2. With 3 bases clipped from V and 10 bases from J, the junction kept 11 bases outside the gene matches. This CDR3 is built from 15 residues. The V gene's germline CDR1 is DFQATT and CDR2 SNEGSKA (reference sequence). The DNA of the CDR3 is TGCAGTGCTAGTGGACTAGCGGGGTTCATGGGGGCGCAGTATTTT. Encoded protein: CSASGLAGFMGAQYF.

This chain joins TRBV5-1 and TRBJ2-2; 11 nucleotides line up with TRBD1. This CDR3 comprises 15 residues. Losses at the gene ends were 3 bases for V and 3 bases for J; bases not matched to a gene: 1. Per germline, CDR1 SGHRS and CDR2 YFSETQ. The CDR3 DNA follows: TGCGCCAGCAGCTCGGGACAGGGGGACACCGGGGAGCTGTTTTTT. It specifies CASSSGQGDTGELFF.

The chain joins TRBV7-2 to TRBJ1-1, with 10 bases aligning to TRBD1. Trimming removed 4 bases from V and 8 bases from J; junction bases left unmatched: 10. The CDR3 is 15 residues long. Germline V CDR1 and CDR2: SGHTA, FQGNSA. The CDR3 loop reads CASSSAGQGVSEAFF. The CDR3 coding sequence is TGTGCCAGCAGCTCGGCAGGACAGGGGGTATCGGAAGCTTTCTTT.

This chain uses TRBV19 with TRBJ1-3; no definite D call. The CDR3 is 14 residues long. The germline V gene has CDR1 LNHDA and CDR2 SQIVND (reference sequence). V was clipped by 3 bases and J by 0 bases, with 6 bases between them. The CDR3 region is CASSITASGNTIYF. CDR3 DNA sequence: TGTGCCAGTAGTATTACAGCCTCTGGAAACACCATATATTTT.

The V call is TRBV5-6, the J call TRBJ1-1; D ambiguous. The CDR3 is 15 amino acids. The germline gives CDR1 SGHDT, CDR2 YYEEEE. The V end lost 0 bases, the J end lost 1 base, and 10 bases lay between the germline ends. CDR3 bases: TGTGCCAGCAGCTTGGCCTGGGGAGGGAACACTGAAGCTTTCTTT. Amino acid sequence: CASSLAWGGNTEAFF. Full variable domain (missing parts from reference TRBV5-6 and TRBJ1-1): DAGVTQSPTHLIKTRGQQVTLRCSPKSGHDTVSWYQQALGQGPQFIFQYYEEEERQRGNFPDRFSGHQFPNYSSELNVNALLLGDSALYLCASSLAWGGNTEAFFGQGTRLTVV.

Concerning this clone itself: At one boundary the junction diverges from the germline segment, which might be a read error. The same CDR3 is also encoded by other DNA sequences in this sample. The rearrangement joins TRBV7-3 to TRBJ2-1; 8 nucleotides align to TRBD1. Germline V gives CDR1 SGHTA, CDR2 FQGTGA. The CDR3 extends over 15 amino acids. The CDR3 region has the DNA TGCGCCAGCAGCGCAAACGGACAGGGTAGGGATGAGCAGTTCTTC. Translation: CASSANGQGRDEQFF.

The gene calls are TRBV7-2 and TRBJ1-4; 9 bases are a match to TRBD1. The CDR3 totals 15 residues. Germline V CDR1 and CDR2: SGHTA, FQGNSA. The V segment lost 0 bases and the J segment 7 bases; nucleotides outside the gene matches: 3. CDR3 amino acids: CASSLARDRAEKLFF. DNA for the CDR3: TGTGCCAGCAGCTTAGCCCGGGACAGGGCTGAAAAACTGTTTTTT.

The chain joins TRBV11-2 to TRBJ1-1; no clear D. This CDR3 has 12 residues. Per the germline V gene, CDR1 is SGHAT and CDR2 is FQNNGV. The germline V and J ends were trimmed by 5 bases and 7 bases, with 11 bases remaining between them. The CDR3 sequence: CASSQRRVEAFF. The CDR3 coding sequence is TGTGCCAGCAGCCAACGGCGGGTTGAAGCTTTCTTT.

J is TRBJ2-1 and V is TRBV19; 11 bases align to TRBD2. V shed 7 bases, J shed 5 bases, and the junction held 7 bases outside the gene matches. There are 15 residues in the CDR3. Germline V gene sequence: CDR1 LNHDA, CDR2 SQIVND (reference sequence). The CDR3 reads CASTLGTSGHNEQFF. CDR3 coding DNA: TGTGCCAGTACCTTGGGGACTAGCGGCCACAATGAGCAGTTCTTC.

This clone appeared a few times. This sequence joins TRBV7-8 and TRBJ1-2, with D unclear. The V end lost 5 bases, the J end lost 0 bases, and 16 bases lay between the germline ends. Germline assignment: CDR1 SGHVS and CDR2 FQNEAQ. The CDR3 covers 16 residues. The CDR3 bases are TGTGCCAGCAGCGTTCAAGTCGGGAGAGCTAACTATGGCTACACCTTC. Protein product: CASSVQVGRANYGYTF.

The chain links TRBV28 to TRBJ1-6; 8 bases are a match to TRBD1. V shed 7 bases and J 5 bases; nucleotides not matched to a gene: 13. CDR1 and CDR2 (germline): MDHEN, SYDVKM. There are 17 residues in the CDR3. Here the CDR3 DNA reads TGTGCCAGCACTCGAAGACAGGGGCGAAGTCATAATTCACCCCTCCACTTT. Protein product: CASTRRQGRSHNSPLHF.

The chain recombines TRBV29-1 with TRBJ2-1; 9 nucleotides line up with TRBD1. CDR1 and CDR2 from the germline V gene are SQVTM and ANQGSEA. The CDR3 runs to 14 residues. V was clipped by 3 bases and J by 2 bases; unmatched bases: 2. Here the CDR3 DNA reads TGCAGCGTTGATTGGGACAGGGCCTACAATGAGCAGTTCTTC. Translated: CSVDWDRAYNEQFF.

J is TRBJ2-3 and V is TRBV28, with TRBD2 matching 7 bases. The CDR3 is 17 residues long. Trimming removed 2 bases from V and 0 bases from J; junction bases left unmatched: 8. CDR1 is MDHEN, CDR2 SYDVKM, per germline. DNA for the CDR3: TGTGCCAGCAGTTTAGCGGGAGTTGCTCCTAGCACAGATACGCAGTATTTT. Its translation is CASSLAGVAPSTDTQYF.

J is TRBJ1-1 and V is TRBV19, with a tentative D call TRBD1 (5 bases). This CDR3 contains 18 residues. The germline CDR1 and CDR2 sequences are LNHDA and SQIVND (reference sequence). V shed 10 bases and J shed 0 bases, with 27 bases lying between them. The CDR3 nucleotides are TGTGCCACCCGTTCCTCAGGGAAATCGCTCTTGATGAACACTGAAGCTTTCTTT. Translation: CATRSSGKSLLMNTEAFF.

V and J are TRBV4-1 and TRBJ1-3; D not certain. This CDR3 has 16 amino acids. Germline assignment: CDR1 MGHRA and CDR2 YSYEKL. Trimming shortened V by 1 base and J by 2 bases, and 12 bases separated the two germline ends. This chain's CDR3 is CASSQVSREPGNTIYF. The CDR3 DNA follows: TGCGCCAGCAGCCAAGTTTCCCGGGAACCTGGAAACACCATATATTTT.

This clone was found once. The chain uses TRBV24-1 and TRBJ1-2; D gene unclear. Deletions cut 4 bases from V and 5 bases from J, with 7 bases between. The CDR3 contains 12 residues. Per the germline V gene, CDR1 is KGHDR and CDR2 is SFDVKD. The CDR3 loop reads CATSDPMYGYTF. CDR3 nucleotides: TGTGCCACCAGTGACCCTATGTATGGCTACACCTTC.

V is TRBV19 and J is TRBJ2-7; 9 bases align to TRBD2. J gave up 3 bases and V 0 bases, and 6 bases lay outside the gene matches. Germline CDR1 is LNHDA and CDR2 is SQIVND (reference sequence). The CDR3 extends over 16 amino acids. CDR3 in DNA: TGTGCCAGTAGTATAGATCGTTTAGCGGGAGACTACGAGCAGTACTTC. Amino acids: CASSIDRLAGDYEQYF.

V is TRBV7-6 and J is TRBJ1-1; D is unclear. Germline values: CDR1 SGHVS, CDR2 FNYEAQ. The CDR3 totals 13 residues. Trimming took 3 bases from V and 6 from J, leaving 11 bases between them. DNA for the CDR3: TGTGCCAGCAGCTTTGCCCGCGGGGCTGAAGCTTTCTTT. Amino acid sequence: CASSFARGAEAFF.

V usage is TRBV5-4 and J usage is TRBJ1-6; no clear D gene. The V and J ends lost 2 bases and 7 bases respectively, with 16 bases between them. The CDR3 spans 16 residues. Germline CDR1 reads SGHNT; CDR2 reads YYREEE (reference sequence). CDR3 sequence reads: CASSFGLYSYNSPLHF. Here the CDR3 DNA reads TGTGCCAGCAGCTTTGGTCTATACAGCTACAATTCACCCCTCCACTTT.

CDR3 loop: CASSFRVFDRGSDQPQHF. The CDR3 DNA reads as TGTGCCAGCAGCTTTAGGGTGTTCGACAGGGGTTCTGATCAGCCCCAGCATTTT. The chain joins TRBV7-8 to TRBJ1-5, with 8 bases aligning to TRBD1. The length of the CDR3 is 18 residues. V was clipped by 3 bases and J by 5 bases; unmatched bases: 15. CDR1 is SGHVS and CDR2 is FQNEAQ in the germline V gene.

The chain combines TRBV18 with TRBJ2-7; 10 nucleotides line up with TRBD2. The CDR3 is 15 residues long. Germline values: CDR1 KGHSH, CDR2 LQKENI. V lost 3 bases, J lost 5 bases, and 7 bases stayed unmatched. The CDR3 sequence is CASSPGLAVGHEQYV. In DNA, the CDR3 is TGTGCCAGCTCACCCGGACTAGCGGTGGGACACGAGCAGTACGTC.

V is TRBV18 and J is TRBJ2-3; 9 bases are a match to TRBD1. The CDR3 is 17 residues long. Germline CDR1 is KGHSH and CDR2 is LQKENI. The V gene end was trimmed by 3 bases and the J gene end by 4 bases; junction bases not matched to a gene: 11. The CDR3 reads CASSPGQGGVRPDTQYF. DNA for the CDR3: TGTGCCAGCTCACCGGGACAGGGTGGGGTCCGTCCAGATACGCAGTATTTT.

J is TRBJ1-1 and V is TRBV20-1; D may be TRBD1 (5 bases). In germline, CDR1 is DFQATT, CDR2 SNEGSKA (reference sequence). CDR3 length equals 15 residues. The V end lost 3 bases, the J end lost 0 bases, and 14 bases lay between the germline ends. The DNA for the CDR3 is TGCAGTGCTAGTCGTAGACAGAGGATGAACACTGAAGCTTTCTTT. As protein: CSASRRQRMNTEAFF.

This clone was counted a single time. The J gene is TRBJ2-3, the V gene TRBV3-1 (or the pseudogene TRBV3-2); possible D gene TRBD2, 6 bases. CDR1 is LGHDT, CDR2 YNNKEL, per germline (reference sequence). V gave up 0 bases and J gave up 0 bases, with 10 bases separating them. CDR3 length: 16 residues. In DNA, the CDR3 is TGTGCCAGCAGCCAAGATGCTAGCGTGAGCACAGATACGCAGTATTTT. Translated, it gives CASSQDASVSTDTQYF.

The chain carries TRBV7-2 and TRBJ2-7; 15 nucleotides align to TRBD2. Germline CDR1 is SGHTA and CDR2 is FQGNSA. The CDR3 totals 16 residues. Germline trimming cut 5 bases from V and 3 bases from J; bases unmatched to any gene: 5. The CDR3 bases are TGTGCCAGCAGCCCCGGACTAGCGGGAGGGAACTACGAGCAGTACTTC. This encodes CASSPGLAGGNYEQYF.

This chain uses TRBV6-2 or TRBV6-3 with TRBJ1-2; maybe TRBD1 (6 bases). This CDR3 is 13 amino acids long. The germline V and J ends were trimmed by 6 bases and 7 bases, with 15 bases remaining between them. CDR1 MNHEY and CDR2 SVGEGT come from the germline V gene. The chain's CDR3 is CASSPTTGTGYTF. The CDR3 DNA is TGTGCCAGCAGCCCAACCACAGGGACTGGCTACACCTTC.

The gene calls are TRBV19 and TRBJ2-3, with 8 bases that match TRBD2. Germline lookup yields CDR1 LNHDA and CDR2 SQIVND (reference sequence). The CDR3 runs 15 residues. J gave up 5 bases and V 10 bases, and 14 bases lay outside the gene matches. The CDR3 is CATLRPGLGGDTQYF. In DNA, the CDR3 is TGTGCCACCCTCAGACCGGGACTAGGAGGAGATACGCAGTATTTT. Using reference TRBV19 and TRBJ2-3 for the parts outside the CDR3, the full variable domain is DGGITQSPKYLFRKEGQNVTLSCEQNLNHDAMYWYRQDPGQGLRLIYYSQIVNDFQKGDIAEGYSVSREKKESFPLTVTSAQKNPTAFYLCATLRPGLGGDTQYFGPGTRLTVL.

The rearrangement joins TRBV5-5 to TRBJ1-2; 8 nucleotides align to TRBD1. Germline V gene data show CDR1 as SGHKS and CDR2 as YYEKEE (reference sequence). V lost 2 bases and J lost 8; bases outside the gene matches: 14. CDR3 size: 16 residues. CDR3 in DNA: TGTGCCAGCAGCTTCAGCGGGGCCACAGGGGACAGGGGCTACACCTTC. Protein sequence: CASSFSGATGDRGYTF.

This clone showed up just once. The chain employs TRBV6-1 and TRBJ2-7; unclear D gene. This CDR3 is built from 13 residues. Trimming took off 0 bases at V and 3 bases at J, with 6 bases between the two ends. Germline V gene data show CDR1 as MNHNS and CDR2 as SASEGT. CDR3 in DNA: TGTGCCAGCAGTGAAGCCCTATTCTACGAGCAGTACTTC. This gives the protein CASSEALFYEQYF.

This clone was recorded a few times. This CDR3 is CASSYEAGTYEQYF. CDR3 bases: TGTGCCAGCAGTTACGAGGCGGGAACCTACGAGCAGTACTTC. This chain uses TRBV6-2 or TRBV6-3 with TRBJ2-7, with a possible D match to TRBD2 (6 bases). Germline V gives CDR1 MNHEY, CDR2 SVGEGT. Between the trimmed V and J ends, which lost 2 bases and 2 bases, there was a span of 10 bases. The CDR3 spans 14 residues.

The rearrangement uses TRBV4-1 and TRBJ2-5; 7 positions agree with TRBD1. Germline V gives CDR1 MGHRA, CDR2 YSYEKL. The CDR3 has 15 residues. V gave up 4 bases and J gave up 1 base; unmatched junction bases: 6. The chain's CDR3 is CASSPRQGPQETQYF. The CDR3 coding sequence is TGCGCCAGCAGCCCAAGACAGGGACCCCAAGAGACCCAGTACTTC.